The 6 T cell receptor beta chains below were found in one sample sequenced in a study of shared clonotypes between healthy human individuals. Sequencing used immunoSEQ multiplex PCR; TCRdb keeps in-frame clones, though not all of them. The repertoire holds under 1,100,000 clones, with around 74% as singletons. Sequenced material: memory CD4+ T cells sorted from blood. Subset of the sample: CD45RA-negative fraction. These receptors came from a man between 18 and 35 years old in good health.

The genes are TRBV5-1 and TRBJ1-4; D possibly corresponds to TRBD1 (6 bases). CDR3 length: 14 residues. Germline assignment: CDR1 SGHRS and CDR2 YFSETQ. The ends were cut back, 5 bases at V and 8 bases at J, with 16 bases in the middle. CDR3 coding DNA: TGCGCCAGCAGAGAAACAGGGCCTAGAGAAAAACTGTTTTTT. Translated: CASRETGPREKLFF.

The genes are TRBV11-2 and TRBJ1-3; D remains ambiguous. Per the germline V gene, CDR1 is SGHAT and CDR2 is FQNNGV. Between the trimmed V and J ends, which lost 2 bases and 0 bases, there was a span of 14 bases. The CDR3 extends over 17 amino acids. CDR3 protein: CASSLWAVAVSGNTIYF. CDR3 DNA: TGTGCCAGCAGCTTATGGGCAGTCGCCGTCTCTGGAAACACCATATATTTT.

The V and J genes are TRBV10-3 and TRBJ2-2, with D perhaps TRBD2 (5 bases). Trimming removed 7 bases at V and 4 bases at J, with 19 bases between. The CDR3 contains 16 residues. Germline values: CDR1 ENHRY, CDR2 SYGVKD. The CDR3 region is CAITTREEEFTGELFF. For the CDR3, the DNA is TGTGCCATCACCACCCGGGAAGAGGAGTTCACCGGGGAGCTGTTTTTT.

The chain couples TRBV6-4 to TRBJ2-1; 8 bases are shared with TRBD2. The CDR3 loop spans 16 amino acids. From germline, CDR1 is MRHNA and CDR2 SNTAGT. Trimming removed 5 bases from V and 7 bases from J; junction bases left unmatched: 13. DNA for the CDR3: TGTGCCAGCAGTAGCGATCCGGGGGGGCTATGGAATGAGCAGTTCTTC. Its protein is CASSSDPGGLWNEQFF.

V usage is TRBV5-1 and J usage is TRBJ1-4, with TRBD1 matching 9 bases. Germline CDR1 is SGHRS and CDR2 is YFSETQ. V trimming: 4 bases; J trimming: 6 bases; junction bases outside the gene matches: 7. CDR3 length: 15 amino acids. In nucleotides, the CDR3 is TGCGCCAGCAGCGAGGACAGGGGAGCGGATGAAAAACTGTTTTTT. This gives the protein CASSEDRGADEKLFF.

Turning to this clone: The sample contains more than one DNA sequence encoding this CDR3. The V and J genes are TRBV5-1 and TRBJ1-5, with unresolved D. The CDR3 loop spans 14 amino acids. With 2 bases removed from V and 3 bases from J, the gap between germline ends came to 9 bases. Germline V CDR1 and CDR2: SGHRS, YFSETQ. CDR3 sequence: CASSLDPTNQPQHF. The DNA for the CDR3 is TGCGCCAGCAGCTTAGATCCGACCAATCAGCCCCAGCATTTT. Full variable domain (outside the CDR3, taken from reference TRBV5-1 and TRBJ1-5): KAGVTQTPRYLIKTRGQQVTLSCSPISGHRSVSWYQQTPGQGLQFLFEYFSETQRNKGNFPGRFSGRQFSNSRSEMNVSTLELGDSALYLCASSLDPTNQPQHFGDGTRLSIL.